Shown below are 7 T cell receptor beta chains from a single sample sequenced in a study of CD8 T cells in Susac syndrome. Random hexamers primed reverse transcription of about 0.5 to 1 ug RNA. TCRdb used MiXCR to reprocess the immunoSEQ multiplex PCR reads, holding one entry per CDR3 protein. The sample lists 160,000 or so distinct CDR3 sequences; around 95% were seen once. Specimen: CD8+ T cells from PBMCs. Every receptor here comes from a human donor with multiple sclerosis.

The chain uses TRBV29-1 and TRBJ2-7; weak D call: TRBD1 (8 bases). The CDR3 extends over 15 amino acids. Germline values: CDR1 SQVTM, CDR2 ANQGSEA. V was cut by 4 bases and J by 5 bases, with 21 bases left in between. The CDR3 coding sequence is TGCAGCGTTGCCGGACAGGGCTTAAGCGGGGACGAGCAGTACTTC. Residues: CSVAGQGLSGDEQYF.

The chain combines TRBV12-5 with TRBJ2-1; D remains unclear. In germline, CDR1 is LGHNT, CDR2 FRNRAP. Trimming pared 5 bases from V and 4 bases from J, leaving 3 bases between. This CDR3 is built from 11 residues. CDR3 residues: CASGLYNEQFF. The CDR3 DNA is TGTGCTAGTGGTCTATACAATGAGCAGTTCTTC.

The rearrangement links TRBV12-3 or TRBV12-4 to TRBJ1-4, with D possibly TRBD1 on 5 matching bases. Trimming stripped 5 bases from V and 7 bases from J, with 17 bases between. This CDR3 has 15 amino acids. The DNA for the CDR3 is TGTGCCAGCAGTCCCCCGGAAGGGACCGGTGAAAAACTGTTTTTT. Residues: CASSPPEGTGEKLFF.

The chain employs TRBV29-1 and TRBJ1-2; 7 bases agree with TRBD1. V shed 4 bases and J 6 bases; nucleotides not matched to a gene: 8. There are 13 residues in the CDR3. Germline values: CDR1 SQVTM, CDR2 ANQGSEA. CDR3 nucleotides: TGCAGCGTTGTAGCCGACAGGGTTGATGGCTACACCTTC. This encodes CSVVADRVDGYTF.

The V gene is TRBV5-4, the J gene TRBJ1-1; the D gene is possibly TRBD1 (6 bases). Germline V CDR1 and CDR2: SGHNT, YYREEE (reference sequence). Trimming removed 1 base from V and 3 bases from J, with 16 bases in between. This CDR3 region has 16 residues. The CDR3 DNA reads TGTGCCAGCAGCTTGTTCGACGGGGGGCCGTACACTGAAGCTTTCTTT. As protein: CASSLFDGGPYTEAFF.

In DNA form, the CDR3 reads TGTGCCAGCAGTTACTCGGCGAGCTCCTACAATGAGCAGTTCTTC. It codes for CASSYSASSYNEQFF. This sequence joins TRBV6-5 and TRBJ2-1; unclear D gene. Germline CDR1 MNHEY, CDR2 SVGAGI. Trimming took 0 bases from V and 0 from J, leaving 6 bases between them. The length of the CDR3 is 15 residues.

The chain has TRBV5-6 and TRBJ2-5; TRBD2 agrees at 10 bases. Losses at the gene ends were 3 bases for V and 5 bases for J; bases not matched to a gene: 4. The CDR3 consists of 14 residues. Germline-derived CDR1 and CDR2 are SGHDT and YYEEEE. This CDR3 reads CASSSGTSEETQYF. CDR3 sequence (DNA): TGTGCCAGCAGCTCCGGGACTAGCGAGGAGACCCAGTACTTC. Complete variable domain (other parts from reference TRBV5-6 and TRBJ2-5): DAGVTQSPTHLIKTRGQQVTLRCSPKSGHDTVSWYQQALGQGPQFIFQYYEEEERQRGNFPDRFSGHQFPNYSSELNVNALLLGDSALYLCASSSGTSEETQYFGPGTRLLVL.